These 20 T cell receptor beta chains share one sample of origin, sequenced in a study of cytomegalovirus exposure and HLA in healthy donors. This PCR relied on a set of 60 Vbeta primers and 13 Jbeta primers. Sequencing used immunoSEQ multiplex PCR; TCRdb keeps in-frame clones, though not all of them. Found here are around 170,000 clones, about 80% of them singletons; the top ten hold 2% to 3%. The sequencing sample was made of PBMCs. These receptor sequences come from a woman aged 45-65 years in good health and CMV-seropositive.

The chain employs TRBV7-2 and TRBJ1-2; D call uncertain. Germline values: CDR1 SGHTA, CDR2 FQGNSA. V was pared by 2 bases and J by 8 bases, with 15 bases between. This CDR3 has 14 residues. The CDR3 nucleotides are TGTGCCAGCAGCTTAATCAGCGGTCAAGGGGGCTACACCTTC. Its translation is CASSLISGQGGYTF. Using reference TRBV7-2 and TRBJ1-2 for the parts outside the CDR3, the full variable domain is GAGVSQSPSNKVTEKGKDVELRCDPISGHTALYWYRQSLGQGLEFLIYFQGNSAPDKSGLPSDRFSAERTGGSVSTLTIQRTQQEDSAVYLCASSLISGQGGYTFGSGTRLTVV.

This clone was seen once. CDR3 residues: CASSRGYGEAFF. DNA for the CDR3: TGTGCCAGCAGCAGGGGGTACGGTGAAGCTTTCTTT. The V gene is TRBV6-1, the J gene TRBJ1-1; 7 bases fit TRBD1. The germline V gene encodes CDR1 MNHNS and CDR2 SASEGT. The J segment lost 7 bases and the V segment lost 6 bases, leaving 5 bases of the junction unmatched. The CDR3 loop spans 12 amino acids.

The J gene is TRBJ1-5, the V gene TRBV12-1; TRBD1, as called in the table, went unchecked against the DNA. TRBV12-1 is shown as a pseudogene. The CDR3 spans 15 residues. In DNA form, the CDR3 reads TGTGCCAGCGGTAGGGGCCAATATAGCAATCAGCCCCAGCATTTT. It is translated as CASGRGQYSNQPQHF.

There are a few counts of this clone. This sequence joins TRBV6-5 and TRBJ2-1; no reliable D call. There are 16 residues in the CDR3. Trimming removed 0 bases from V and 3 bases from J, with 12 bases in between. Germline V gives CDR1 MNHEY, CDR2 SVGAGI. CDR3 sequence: CASSYSKSGVYNEQFF. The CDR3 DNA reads TGTGCCAGCAGTTACTCGAAATCAGGCGTCTACAATGAGCAGTTCTTC.

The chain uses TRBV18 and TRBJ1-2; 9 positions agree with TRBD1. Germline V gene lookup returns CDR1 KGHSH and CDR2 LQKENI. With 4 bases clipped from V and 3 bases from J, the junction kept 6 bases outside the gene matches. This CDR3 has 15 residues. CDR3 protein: CASSQSGQGDYGYTF. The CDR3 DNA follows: TGTGCCAGCTCACAATCGGGACAGGGAGACTATGGCTACACCTTC.

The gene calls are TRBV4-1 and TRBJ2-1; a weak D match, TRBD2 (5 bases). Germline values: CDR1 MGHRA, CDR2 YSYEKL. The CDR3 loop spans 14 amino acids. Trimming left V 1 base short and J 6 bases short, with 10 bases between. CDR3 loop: CASSQGSGVNEQFF. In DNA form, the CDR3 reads TGCGCCAGCAGCCAAGGATCCGGGGTCAATGAGCAGTTCTTC.

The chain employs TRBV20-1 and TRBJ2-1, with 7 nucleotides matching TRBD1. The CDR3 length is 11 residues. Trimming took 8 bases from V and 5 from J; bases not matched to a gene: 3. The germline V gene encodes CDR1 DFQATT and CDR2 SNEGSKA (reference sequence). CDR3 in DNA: TGCAGTTGGGACAGAGACAATGAGCAGTTCTTC. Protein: CSWDRDNEQFF.

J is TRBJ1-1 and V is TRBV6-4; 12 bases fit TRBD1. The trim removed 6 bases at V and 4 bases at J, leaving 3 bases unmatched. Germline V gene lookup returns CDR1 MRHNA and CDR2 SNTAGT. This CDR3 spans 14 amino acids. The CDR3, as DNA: TGTGCCAGCAGGGGACAGGGGGCTTTCACTGAAGCTTTCTTT. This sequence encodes CASRGQGAFTEAFF.

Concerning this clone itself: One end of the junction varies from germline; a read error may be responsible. The CDR3 DNA is TGTTCCAGCAGTCACCGGGATCACTACGAGCAGTACTTC. Translating gives CSSSHRDHYEQYF. This chain connects TRBV7-9 to TRBJ2-7; TRBD2 might be the D (5 bases). The CDR3 sequence is 13 residues long. Germline V lookup: CDR1 SEHNR, CDR2 FQNEAQ (reference sequence).

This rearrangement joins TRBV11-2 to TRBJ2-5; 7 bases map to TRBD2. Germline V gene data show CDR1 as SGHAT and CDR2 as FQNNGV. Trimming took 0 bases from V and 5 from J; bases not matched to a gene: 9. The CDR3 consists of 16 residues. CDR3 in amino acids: CASSLDPAGNWETQYF. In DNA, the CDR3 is TGTGCCAGCAGCTTAGATCCAGCGGGGAACTGGGAGACCCAGTACTTC.

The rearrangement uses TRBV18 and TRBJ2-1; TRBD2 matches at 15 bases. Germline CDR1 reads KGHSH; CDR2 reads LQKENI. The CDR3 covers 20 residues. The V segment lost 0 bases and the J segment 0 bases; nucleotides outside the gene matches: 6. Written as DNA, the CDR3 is TGTGCCAGCTCACCACCTTCCGGGACTAGCGGGGGGTACTCCTACAATGAGCAGTTCTTC. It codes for CASSPPSGTSGGYSYNEQFF.

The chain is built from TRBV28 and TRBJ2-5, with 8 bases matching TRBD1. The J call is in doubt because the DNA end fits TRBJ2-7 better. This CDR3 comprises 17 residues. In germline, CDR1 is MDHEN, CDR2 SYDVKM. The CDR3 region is CASTLPRLGQGSHEQYF. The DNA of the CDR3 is TGTGCCAGCACCCTACCAAGACTCGGACAGGGATCCCACGAGCAGTACTTC.

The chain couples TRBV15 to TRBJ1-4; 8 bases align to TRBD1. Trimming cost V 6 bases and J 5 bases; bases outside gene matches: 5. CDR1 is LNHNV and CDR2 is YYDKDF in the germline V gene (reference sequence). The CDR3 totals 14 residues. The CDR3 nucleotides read TGTGCCACCAGTGGACAGGGCCAGAATGAAAAACTGTTTTTT. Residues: CATSGQGQNEKLFF.

The CDR3 DNA reads TGTGCCAGCAGTTTTATATCCCCTTCGGGCGGGGGGAACAATGAGCAGTTCTTC. Protein sequence: CASSFISPSGGGNNEQFF. This chain joins TRBV7-3 and TRBJ2-1; 8 bases agree with TRBD2. Germline CDR1 SGHTA, CDR2 FQGTGA. The CDR3 consists of 18 residues. V dropped 6 bases and J dropped 5; count of bases not matched to a gene: 18.

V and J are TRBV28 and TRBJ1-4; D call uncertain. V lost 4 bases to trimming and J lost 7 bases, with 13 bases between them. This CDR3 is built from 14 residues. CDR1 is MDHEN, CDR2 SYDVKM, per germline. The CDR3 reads CASSSSRDGEKLFF. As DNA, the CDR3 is TGTGCCAGCAGTTCCTCACGGGATGGTGAAAAACTGTTTTTT.

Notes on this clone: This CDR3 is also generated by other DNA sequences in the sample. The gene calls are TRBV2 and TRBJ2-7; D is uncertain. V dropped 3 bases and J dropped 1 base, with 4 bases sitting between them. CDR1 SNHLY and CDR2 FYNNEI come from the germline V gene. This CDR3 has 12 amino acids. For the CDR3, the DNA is TGTGCCAGCAGTGAGCAGTCCTACGAGCAGTACTTC. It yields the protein CASSEQSYEQYF.

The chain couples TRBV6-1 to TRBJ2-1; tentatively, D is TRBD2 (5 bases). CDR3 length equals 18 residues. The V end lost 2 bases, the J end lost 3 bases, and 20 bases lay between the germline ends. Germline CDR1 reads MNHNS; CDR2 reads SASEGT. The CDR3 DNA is TGTGCCAGCAGTGAATTTTCCGGGGTGGGAAGGGTCTACAATGAGCAGTTCTTC. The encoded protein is CASSEFSGVGRVYNEQFF.

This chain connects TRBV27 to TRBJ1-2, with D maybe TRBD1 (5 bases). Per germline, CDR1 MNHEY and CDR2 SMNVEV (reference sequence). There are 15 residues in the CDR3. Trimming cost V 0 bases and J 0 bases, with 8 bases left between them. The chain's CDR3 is CASSLSAGANYGYTF. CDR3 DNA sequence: TGTGCCAGCAGTTTATCGGCGGGGGCTAACTATGGCTACACCTTC.

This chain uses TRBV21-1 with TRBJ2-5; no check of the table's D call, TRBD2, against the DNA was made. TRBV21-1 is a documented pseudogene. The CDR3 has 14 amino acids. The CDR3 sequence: CASSKGVFQETQYF. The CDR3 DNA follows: TGTGCCAGCAGCAAAGGCGTCTTCCAAGAGACCCAGTACTTC.

CDR3 DNA: TGTGCCAGCAGCTCCGGGGGGGTGAGCACAGATACGCAGTATTTT. It specifies CASSSGGVSTDTQYF. The chain recombines TRBV5-4 with TRBJ2-3; 8 nucleotides agree with TRBD2. The germline V gene encodes CDR1 SGHNT and CDR2 YYREEE (reference sequence). V lost 3 bases, J lost 0 bases, and 3 bases stayed unmatched. The CDR3 has 15 residues.